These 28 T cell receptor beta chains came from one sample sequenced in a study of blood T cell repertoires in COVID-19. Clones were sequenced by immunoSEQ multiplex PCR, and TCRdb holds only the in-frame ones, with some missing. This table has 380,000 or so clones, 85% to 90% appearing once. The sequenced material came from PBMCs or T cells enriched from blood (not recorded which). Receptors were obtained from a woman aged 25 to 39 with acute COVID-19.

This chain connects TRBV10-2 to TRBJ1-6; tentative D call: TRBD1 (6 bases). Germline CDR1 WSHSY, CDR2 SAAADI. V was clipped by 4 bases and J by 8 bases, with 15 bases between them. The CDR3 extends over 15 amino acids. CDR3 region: CASSVGGAGDSPLHF. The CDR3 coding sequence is TGCGCCAGCAGTGTAGGGGGAGCCGGAGATTCACCCCTCCACTTT.

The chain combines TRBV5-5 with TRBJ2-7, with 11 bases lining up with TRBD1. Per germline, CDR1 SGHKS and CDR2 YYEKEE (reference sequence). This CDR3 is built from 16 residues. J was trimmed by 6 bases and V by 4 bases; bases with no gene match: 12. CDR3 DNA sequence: TGTGCCAGCAGCGGGGGGCCCGGGACAGGGGGTTCCGAGCAGTACTTC. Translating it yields CASSGGPGTGGSEQYF.

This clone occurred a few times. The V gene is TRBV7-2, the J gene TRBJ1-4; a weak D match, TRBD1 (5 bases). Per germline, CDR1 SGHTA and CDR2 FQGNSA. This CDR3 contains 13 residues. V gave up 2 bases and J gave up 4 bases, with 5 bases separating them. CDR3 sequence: CASSLRGNEKLFF. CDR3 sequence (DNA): TGTGCCAGCAGCTTAAGGGGTAATGAAAAACTGTTTTTT.

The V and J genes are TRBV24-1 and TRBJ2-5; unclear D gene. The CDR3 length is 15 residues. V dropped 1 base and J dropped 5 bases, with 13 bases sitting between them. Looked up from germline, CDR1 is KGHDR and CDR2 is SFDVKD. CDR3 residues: CATSDFSSGRETQYF. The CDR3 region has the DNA TGTGCCACCAGTGATTTTTCGTCAGGCCGGGAGACCCAGTACTTC.

CDR3: CASSEATTRDQPQHF. DNA for the CDR3: TGTGCCAGCAGTGAAGCGACGACGAGGGATCAGCCCCAGCATTTT. V gene TRBV6-1 combines with J gene TRBJ1-5; D is uncertain. The germline gives CDR1 MNHNS, CDR2 SASEGT. The germline V and J ends were trimmed by 0 bases and 5 bases, with 11 bases remaining between them. CDR3 length: 15 residues.

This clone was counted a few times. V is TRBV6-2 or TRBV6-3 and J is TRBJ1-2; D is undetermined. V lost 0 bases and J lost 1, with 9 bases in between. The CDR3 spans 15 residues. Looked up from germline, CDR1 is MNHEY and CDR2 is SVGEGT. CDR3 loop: CASSYSITGNYGYTF. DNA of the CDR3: TGTGCCAGCAGTTACTCGATTACCGGTAACTATGGCTACACCTTC.

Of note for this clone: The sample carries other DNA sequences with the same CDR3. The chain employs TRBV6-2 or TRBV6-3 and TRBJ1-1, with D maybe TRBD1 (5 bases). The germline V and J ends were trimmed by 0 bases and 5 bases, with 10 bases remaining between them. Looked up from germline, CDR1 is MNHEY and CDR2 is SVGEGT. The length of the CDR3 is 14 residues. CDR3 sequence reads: CASSYSLRGTEAFF. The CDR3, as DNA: TGTGCCAGCAGTTACTCGCTACGGGGGACTGAAGCTTTCTTT.

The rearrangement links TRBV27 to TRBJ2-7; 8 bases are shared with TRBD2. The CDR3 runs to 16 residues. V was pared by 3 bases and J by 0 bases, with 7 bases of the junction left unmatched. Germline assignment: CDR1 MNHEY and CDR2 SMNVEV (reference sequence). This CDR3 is CASSFISGVSSYEQYF. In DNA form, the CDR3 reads TGTGCCAGCAGTTTTATTAGCGGGGTAAGCTCCTACGAGCAGTACTTC.

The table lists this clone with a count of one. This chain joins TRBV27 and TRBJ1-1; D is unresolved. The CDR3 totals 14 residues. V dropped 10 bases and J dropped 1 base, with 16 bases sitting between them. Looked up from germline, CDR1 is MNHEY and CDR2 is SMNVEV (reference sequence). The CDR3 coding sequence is TGTGCCACCCAGAAGGGAGTAAGGAACACTGAAGCTTTCTTT. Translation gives CATQKGVRNTEAFF.

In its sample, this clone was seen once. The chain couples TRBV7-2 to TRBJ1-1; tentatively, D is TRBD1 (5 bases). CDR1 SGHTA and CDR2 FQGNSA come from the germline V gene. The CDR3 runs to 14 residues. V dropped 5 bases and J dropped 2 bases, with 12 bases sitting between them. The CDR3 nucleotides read TGTGCCAGCAGCCCAGCGACAGATAACACTGAAGCTTTCTTT. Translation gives CASSPATDNTEAFF.

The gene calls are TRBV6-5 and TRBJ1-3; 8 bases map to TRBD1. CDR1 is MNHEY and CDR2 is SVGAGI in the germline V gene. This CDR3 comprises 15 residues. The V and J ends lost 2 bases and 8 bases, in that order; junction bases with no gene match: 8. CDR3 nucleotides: TGTGCCAGCAGTTACAGTCACAGGGGGACATACACCATATATTTT. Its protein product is CASSYSHRGTYTIYF.

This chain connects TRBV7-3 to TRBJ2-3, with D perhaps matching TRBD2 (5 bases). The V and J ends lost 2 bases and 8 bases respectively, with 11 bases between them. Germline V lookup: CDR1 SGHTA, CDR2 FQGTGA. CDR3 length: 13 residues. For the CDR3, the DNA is TGTGCCAGCAGCTTAGGGAACGAGGGTACGCAGTATTTT. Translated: CASSLGNEGTQYF.

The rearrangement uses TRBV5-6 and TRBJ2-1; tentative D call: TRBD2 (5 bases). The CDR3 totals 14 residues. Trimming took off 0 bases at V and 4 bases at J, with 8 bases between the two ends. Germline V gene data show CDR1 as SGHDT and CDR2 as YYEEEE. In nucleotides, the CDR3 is TGTGCCAGCAGCTTGGCCTCGGGATACAATGAGCAGTTCTTC. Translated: CASSLASGYNEQFF.

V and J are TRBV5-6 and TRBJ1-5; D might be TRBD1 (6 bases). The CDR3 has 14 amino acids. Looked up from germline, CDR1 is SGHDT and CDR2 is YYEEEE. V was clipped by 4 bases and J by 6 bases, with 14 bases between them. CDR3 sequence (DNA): TGTGCCAGCAGCCGAGGGGGAAAGGGTCAGCCCCAGCATTTT. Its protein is CASSRGGKGQPQHF. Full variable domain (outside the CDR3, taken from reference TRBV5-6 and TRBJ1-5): DAGVTQSPTHLIKTRGQQVTLRCSPKSGHDTVSWYQQALGQGPQFIFQYYEEEERQRGNFPDRFSGHQFPNYSSELNVNALLLGDSALYLCASSRGGKGQPQHFGDGTRLSIL.

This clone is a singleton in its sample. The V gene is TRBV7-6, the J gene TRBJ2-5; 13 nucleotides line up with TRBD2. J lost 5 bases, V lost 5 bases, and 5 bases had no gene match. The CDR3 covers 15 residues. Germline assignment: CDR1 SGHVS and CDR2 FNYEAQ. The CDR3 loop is CASSAGLAGRETQYF. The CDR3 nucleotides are TGTGCCAGCAGCGCGGGACTAGCGGGGCGGGAGACCCAGTACTTC. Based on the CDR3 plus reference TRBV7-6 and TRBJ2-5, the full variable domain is GAGVSQSPRYKVTKRGQDVALRCDPISGHVSLYWYRQALGQGPEFLTYFNYEAQQDKSGLPNDRFSAERPEGSISTLTIQRTEQRDSAMYRCASSAGLAGRETQYFGPGTRLLVL.

CDR3 nucleotide sequence: TGCGCCAGCAGCGTGGGACTAGCGCCATACAATGAGCAGTTCTTC. Encoded protein: CASSVGLAPYNEQFF. The chain combines TRBV5-1 with TRBJ2-1; 10 positions match TRBD2. V shed 4 bases, J shed 4 bases, and the junction held 5 bases outside the gene matches. Germline V lookup: CDR1 SGHRS, CDR2 YFSETQ. CDR3 size: 15 residues. The complete variable domain, with remaining parts taken from reference TRBV5-1 and TRBJ2-1, reads KAGVTQTPRYLIKTRGQQVTLSCSPISGHRSVSWYQQTPGQGLQFLFEYFSETQRNKGNFPGRFSGRQFSNSRSEMNVSTLELGDSALYLCASSVGLAPYNEQFFGPGTRLTVL.

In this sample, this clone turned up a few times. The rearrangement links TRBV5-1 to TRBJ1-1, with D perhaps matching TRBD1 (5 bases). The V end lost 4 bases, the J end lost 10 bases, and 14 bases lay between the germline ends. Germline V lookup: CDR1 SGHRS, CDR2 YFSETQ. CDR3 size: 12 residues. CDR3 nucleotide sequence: TGCGCCAGCAGCAGCCAGGCGGGGCGAGCTTTCTTT. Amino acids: CASSSQAGRAFF.

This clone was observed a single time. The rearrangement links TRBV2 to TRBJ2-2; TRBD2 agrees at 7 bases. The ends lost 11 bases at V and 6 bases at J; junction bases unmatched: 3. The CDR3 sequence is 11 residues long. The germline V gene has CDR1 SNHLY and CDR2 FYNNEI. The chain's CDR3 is CAGRGAGELFF. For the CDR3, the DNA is TGTGCCGGTCGGGGGGCCGGGGAGCTGTTTTTT.

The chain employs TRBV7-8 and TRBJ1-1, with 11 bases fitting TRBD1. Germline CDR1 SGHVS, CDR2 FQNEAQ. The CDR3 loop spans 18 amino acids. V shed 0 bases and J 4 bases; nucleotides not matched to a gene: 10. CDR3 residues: CASSLAVKPGTGGTEAFF. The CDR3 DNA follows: TGTGCCAGCAGCTTAGCGGTAAAACCCGGGACAGGGGGCACTGAAGCTTTCTTT.

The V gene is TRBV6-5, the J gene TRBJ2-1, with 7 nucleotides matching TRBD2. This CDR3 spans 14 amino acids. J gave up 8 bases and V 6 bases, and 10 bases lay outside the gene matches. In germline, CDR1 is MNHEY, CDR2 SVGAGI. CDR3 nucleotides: TGTGCCAGCAGCCCCACCTCGGGAGGCCATGAGCAGTTCTTC. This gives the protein CASSPTSGGHEQFF.

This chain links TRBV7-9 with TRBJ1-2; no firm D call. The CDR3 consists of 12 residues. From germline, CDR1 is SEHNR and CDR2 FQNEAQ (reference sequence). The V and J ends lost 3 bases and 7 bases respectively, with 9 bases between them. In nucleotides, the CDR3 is TGTGCCAGCAGCTTTGGAGCTTCTGGCTACACCTTC. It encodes CASSFGASGYTF.

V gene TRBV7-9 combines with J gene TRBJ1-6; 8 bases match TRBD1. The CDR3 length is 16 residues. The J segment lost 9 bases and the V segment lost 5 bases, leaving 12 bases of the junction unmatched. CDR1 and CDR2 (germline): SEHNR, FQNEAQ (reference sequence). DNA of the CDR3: TGTGCCAGCAGCATTAGAGTCCCAGGGGGCTCTTCACCCCTCCACTTT. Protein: CASSIRVPGGSSPLHF.

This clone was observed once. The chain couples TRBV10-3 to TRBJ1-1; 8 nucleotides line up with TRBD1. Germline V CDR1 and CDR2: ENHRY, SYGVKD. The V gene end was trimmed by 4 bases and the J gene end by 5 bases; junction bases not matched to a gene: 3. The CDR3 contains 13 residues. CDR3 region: CAISGDRLTEAFF. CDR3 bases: TGTGCCATCAGTGGGGACAGGTTGACTGAAGCTTTCTTT.

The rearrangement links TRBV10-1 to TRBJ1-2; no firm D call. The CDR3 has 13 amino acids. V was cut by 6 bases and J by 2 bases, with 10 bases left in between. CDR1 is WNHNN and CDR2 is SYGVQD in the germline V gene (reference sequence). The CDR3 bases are TGCGCCAGCAGCGCCGGGGTGAACTATGGCTACACCTTC. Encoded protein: CASSAGVNYGYTF.

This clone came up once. CDR3 DNA sequence: TGCGCCAGCGGCACAGGGTTTGTCCGCGAGGAGACCCAGTACTTC. It is translated as CASGTGFVREETQYF. The chain recombines TRBV5-1 with TRBJ2-5; D is perhaps TRBD1 (6 bases). Germline V gene data show CDR1 as SGHRS and CDR2 as YFSETQ. This CDR3 region has 15 residues. V was clipped by 7 bases and J by 5 bases, with 21 bases between them.

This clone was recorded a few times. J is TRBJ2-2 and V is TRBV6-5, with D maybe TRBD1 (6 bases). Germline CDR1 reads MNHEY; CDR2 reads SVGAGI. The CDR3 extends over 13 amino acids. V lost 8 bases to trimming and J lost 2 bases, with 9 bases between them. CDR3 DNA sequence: TGTGCCAGCCGGACAGAAAACACCGGGGAGCTGTTTTTT. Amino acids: CASRTENTGELFF.

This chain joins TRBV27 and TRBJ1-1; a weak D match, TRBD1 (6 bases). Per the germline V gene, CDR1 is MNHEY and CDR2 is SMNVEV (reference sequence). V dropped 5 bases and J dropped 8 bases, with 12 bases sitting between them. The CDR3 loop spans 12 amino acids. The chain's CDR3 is CASSPPTGEAFF. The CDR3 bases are TGTGCCAGCAGTCCCCCGACAGGAGAAGCTTTCTTT.

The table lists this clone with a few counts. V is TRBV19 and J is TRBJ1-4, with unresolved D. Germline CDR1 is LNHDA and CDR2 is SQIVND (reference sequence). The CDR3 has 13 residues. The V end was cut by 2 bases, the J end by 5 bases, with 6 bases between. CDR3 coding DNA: TGTGCCAGTAGTATATGGGAGAATGAAAAACTGTTTTTT. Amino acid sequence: CASSIWENEKLFF.